The rows below give T cell receptor beta chains drawn from one sample of a study of blood T cell repertoires in COVID-19. Profiled with immunoSEQ multiplex PCR; TCRdb holds only in-frame clones, not every one. The top ten hold approximately 6.6% of the sample, which has about 220,000 clones, 80% seen once. What was sequenced was peripheral blood. The receptors stem from a woman between 70 and 85 years old with acute or convalescent COVID-19. Each CDR3 is given with its conserved first and last residue. D genes are given only for firm matches. The size entry is marked missing in some rows and otherwise reads once, few, many or a size class.

v_call	clone_size	cdr3_length	j_call	d_call	cdr3_nt	cdr3_aa
TRBV30	once	12	TRBJ1-2	TRBD1	TGTGCCTGGAGTACAGGGGATAGGGGCTACACCTTC	CAWSTGDRGYTF
TRBV4-3	NA	13	TRBJ2-7	NA	TGCGCCAGCAGCCACCTCGGGGGTTACGAGCAGTACTTC	CASSHLGGYEQYF
TRBV19	NA	14	TRBJ1-6	NA	TGTGCCAGTAGTACACAGGGACTAAATTCACCCCTCCACTTT	CASSTQGLNSPLHF
TRBV5-5	once	15	TRBJ1-3	NA	TGTGCCAGCAGCTTGGTCGGGGGCTCTGGAAACACCATATATTTT	CASSLVGGSGNTIYF
TRBV10-3	once	15	TRBJ1-6	TRBD1	TGTGCCATCAGCGCCGGGACAGGGCAAAATTCACCCCTCCACTTT	CAISAGTGQNSPLHF
TRBV4-1	NA	16	TRBJ1-1	TRBD1	TGCGCCAGCAGCCCCGACAGGGGAGTCATGAACACTGAAGCTTTCTTT	CASSPDRGVMNTEAFF
TRBV19	NA	14	TRBJ2-3	TRBD1	TGTGCCACCTATTCGGGACAGGGCTGGGATACGCAGTATTTT	CATYSGQGWDTQYF
TRBV4-2	NA	14	TRBJ1-5	NA	TGTGCCAGCAGCATGACAGGCGCGGGGGAGCCCCAGCATTTT	CASSMTGAGEPQHF
TRBV6-1	NA	15	TRBJ1-2	NA	TGTGCCAGCAGTGACCCGACAGGTTTGGCCTATGGCTACACCTTC	CASSDPTGLAYGYTF
TRBV9	few	13	TRBJ1-2	NA	TGTGCCAGCAGCGTAGCTCGGGGGTCTGGCTACACCTTC	CASSVARGSGYTF
TRBV5-8	once	14	TRBJ2-5	TRBD1	TGTGCCAGCGGGGGACAGGGGTCTAGAGAGACCCAGTACTTC	CASGGQGSRETQYF
TRBV6-4	few	16	TRBJ2-6	NA	TGTGCCAGCAGTGAACCACAGAACTCTGGGGCCAACGTCCTGACTTTC	CASSEPQNSGANVLTF
TRBV19	NA	15	TRBJ2-7	NA	TGTGCCAGTAGTATGGCCCACAGGGCAACCTACGAGCAGTACTTC	CASSMAHRATYEQYF
TRBV3-1/TRBV3-2	NA	14	TRBJ2-5	NA	TGTGCCAGCAGCCAAGCGGGGGGCCGGGAGACCCAGTACTTC	CASSQAGGRETQYF
TRBV7-2	NA	18	TRBJ2-2	TRBD2	TGTGCCAGCAGCTTTGGACTAGCGGGGGGGCCGGGCACCGGGGAGCTGTTTTTT	CASSFGLAGGPGTGELFF
TRBV10-2	NA	12	TRBJ2-3	NA	TGCGCCAGCTCTGAGGCGACAGATACGCAGTATTTT	CASSEATDTQYF
TRBV10-3	NA	13	TRBJ2-7	NA	TGTGCCATCACGGCAGGGGACTCCTACGAGCAGTACTTC	CAITAGDSYEQYF
TRBV7-2	NA	17	TRBJ2-7	TRBD2	TGTGCCAGCAGCTTAGTACTCTCGGCGGGGGGGCGGTACGAGCAGTACTTC	CASSLVLSAGGRYEQYF
TRBV9	few	12	TRBJ2-3	NA	TGTGCCAGCAGCGCGGTTCTTGATACGCAGTATTTT	CASSAVLDTQYF
TRBV3-1/TRBV3-2	NA	15	TRBJ1-6	NA	TGTGCCAGCAGCCAAGTCCTCGCGGGTGGCTCACCCCTCCACTTT	CASSQVLAGGSPLHF
TRBV7-9	few	15	TRBJ2-7	TRBD1	TGTGCCAGCAGCTCTCCGGGACAGGGAAAGTACGAGCAGTACTTC	CASSSPGQGKYEQYF
TRBV15	NA	16	TRBJ2-2	TRBD2	TGTGCCACCAGAGATCCTACTAGCGGTAACACCGGGGAGCTGTTTTTT	CATRDPTSGNTGELFF
TRBV7-3	NA	13	TRBJ2-3	NA	TGTGCCAGCAGCCCCCGCGCGCGGGCCACGCAGTATTTT	CASSPRARATQYF
TRBV11-2	NA	20	TRBJ2-5	TRBD2	TGTGCCAGCAGCTTAGAGGGGAGATTAGCGGGGGGGCCTAGCGGCGAGACCCAGTACTTC	CASSLEGRLAGGPSGETQYF
TRBV10-3	NA	18	TRBJ2-3	TRBD1	TGTGCCATAGGAGACTCGACAGGGGGCGAGGGGAGCACAGATACGCAGTATTTT	CAIGDSTGGEGSTDTQYF
TRBV12-3/TRBV12-4	NA	13	TRBJ1-5	NA	TGTGCCAGCAGTCGGGAGCGCAATCAGCCCCAGCATTTT	CASSRERNQPQHF
TRBV7-2	few	15	TRBJ1-6	NA	TGTGCCAGCAGCTTACACAGCTCCTATAATTCACCCCTCCACTTT	CASSLHSSYNSPLHF
TRBV7-2	NA	14	TRBJ2-1	NA	TGTGCCAGCAGCTCCAGGGGATCCTACAATGAGCAGTTCTTC	CASSSRGSYNEQFF
TRBV4-2	NA	16	TRBJ1-3	NA	TGTGCCAGCAGCCACCCAACAGCGGGGCTTGGAAACACCATATATTTT	CASSHPTAGLGNTIYF
TRBV9	few	15	TRBJ1-2	TRBD1	TGTGCCAGCAGCACACACCGGGACAGCTTATATGGCTACACCTTC	CASSTHRDSLYGYTF
TRBV24-1	NA	16	TRBJ2-2	NA	TGTGCCACCAGTGATTTTAGTACAGCGAACACCGGGGAGCTGTTTTTT	CATSDFSTANTGELFF
TRBV7-2	once	15	TRBJ2-3	TRBD2	TGTGCCAGCAGCTTAGCAGCGGGGGGGGCAGATACGCAGTATTTT	CASSLAAGGADTQYF
TRBV7-2	NA	15	TRBJ2-5	NA	TGTGCCAGCAGCACCGGAGGCGGGGTCCTGGGGACCCAGTACTTC	CASSTGGGVLGTQYF
TRBV12-3/TRBV12-4	NA	12	TRBJ2-1	NA	TGTGCCAGCAGTTTTTCCTCGGTTGAGCAGTTCTTC	CASSFSSVEQFF
TRBV2	NA	14	TRBJ2-5	TRBD2	TGTGCCAGCAGTCTAGCGGGGGCCTGGGAGACCCAGTACTTC	CASSLAGAWETQYF
TRBV5-8	NA	14	TRBJ1-1	TRBD1	TGTGCCAGCAGCCCACGACAGGGGGGAACTGAAGCTTTCTTT	CASSPRQGGTEAFF
TRBV12-3/TRBV12-4	NA	11	TRBJ2-7	NA	TGTGCCAGCCAAGTGGGCCACGAGCAGTACTTC	CASQVGHEQYF
TRBV18	NA	14	TRBJ2-5	NA	TGTGCCAGCTCACCACCAGGACTGCAAGAGACCCAGTACTTC	CASSPPGLQETQYF
TRBV7-3	few	13	TRBJ2-5	TRBD2	TGTGCCAGCAGCTTAGGAGCGGGGGAGACCCAGTACTTC	CASSLGAGETQYF
TRBV10-3	NA	15	TRBJ2-5	NA	TGTGCCATCAGTGAGTCCTGGGGGCCGAGGGAGACCCAGTACTTC	CAISESWGPRETQYF